This is a list of T cell receptor beta chains from one sample in a study of OX40 agonist ivuxolimab in advanced cancers. Clones were read by immunoSEQ multiplex PCR, and TCRdb kept only the in-frame ones, dropping some. The table includes roughly 29,000 clones, 70% to 90% detected once. The material sequenced was CD4+ or CD8+ T cells sorted from blood, taken in a trial of the OX40 agonist ivuxolimab. All receptors come from an adult with an advanced solid tumor such as melanoma, head and neck, liver or kidney cancer. Each CDR3 is given with its conserved first and last residue. D genes are given only for firm matches. Size is omitted from some rows. Given values are once, few, many or a class for expanded clones.

J gene,D gene,V gene,clone size,CDR3 DNA,CDR3 protein
TRBJ2-7,NA,TRBV15,once,TGTGCCACCAGCAGAGAAGCGGAAGAAGGGCCCTACGAGCAGTACTTC,CATSREAEEGPYEQYF
TRBJ2-1,TRBD1,TRBV7-6,NA,TGTGCCAGCAGCCAGGGGACAGGGGAGGTACATGAGCAGTTCTTC,CASSQGTGEVHEQFF
TRBJ2-7,NA,TRBV13,NA,TGTGCCAGCAGCGCCGCTTCCTACGAGCAGTACTTC,CASSAASYEQYF
TRBJ1-2,TRBD1,TRBV2,NA,TGTGCCAGCAGTGAGACAGGGGTTGGAAACTATGGCTACACCTTC,CASSETGVGNYGYTF
TRBJ1-5,NA,TRBV4-1,NA,TGCGCCAGCAGCCAAGGACCAGAGTACGCATATAGCAATCAGCCCCAGCATTTT,CASSQGPEYAYSNQPQHF
TRBJ2-7,TRBD2,TRBV30,NA,TGTGCCTGGAGTAAGCGGGGGGCTTACGAGCAGTACTTC,CAWSKRGAYEQYF
TRBJ2-7,NA,TRBV28,NA,TGTGCCAGCAGTTTGGACAGTTACGAGCAGTACTTC,CASSLDSYEQYF
TRBJ1-2,NA,TRBV28,NA,TGTGCCAGCAGTTTTGGACAGCATCCAAACTATGGCTACACCTTC,CASSFGQHPNYGYTF
TRBJ2-7,NA,TRBV10-3,NA,TGTGCCATCAGTGAGTCGGGGCAGGGGGGCAACGAGCAGTACTTC,CAISESGQGGNEQYF
TRBJ2-3,TRBD2,TRBV7-3,NA,TGTGCCAGCAGCCCCACCGGGGGGGCGGGAGATACGCAGTATTTT,CASSPTGGAGDTQYF
TRBJ2-7,NA,TRBV6-5,NA,TGTGCCAGCAGTAGAGGACTGGAACTCTCCTACGAGCAGTACTTC,CASSRGLELSYEQYF
TRBJ2-7,NA,TRBV2,NA,TGTGCCAGCAGTGAAACCGGGAGTCTCTCCTACGAGCAGTACTTC,CASSETGSLSYEQYF
TRBJ2-1,NA,TRBV10-3,NA,TGTGCCATCAGTGAGCAGGGATGGGGGCACAATGAGCAGTTCTTC,CAISEQGWGHNEQFF
TRBJ1-3,NA,TRBV19,NA,TGTGCCAGTATTCACGGGGGAAACACCATATATTTT,CASIHGGNTIYF
TRBJ2-3,TRBD2,TRBV11-1,NA,TGTGCCAGCAGCTTCTTAGCGGGGGAGTCAGATACGCAGTATTTT,CASSFLAGESDTQYF
TRBJ1-1,NA,TRBV29-1,NA,TGCAGCGTTGACCCCAGGCAGGGGATCACTGAAGCTTTCTTT,CSVDPRQGITEAFF
TRBJ1-1,NA,TRBV15,NA,TGTGCCACCAAGGGGTCGATCACTGAAGCTTTCTTT,CATKGSITEAFF
TRBJ2-7,NA,TRBV5-5,few,TGTGCCAGCAGCGCGGGTCGCTACGAGCAGTACTTC,CASSAGRYEQYF
TRBJ1-6,NA,TRBV28,NA,TGTGCCAGCAGCCCGAGGACAAGTAGCTCCTATAATTCACCCCTCCACTTT,CASSPRTSSSYNSPLHF
TRBJ2-3,NA,TRBV4-1,NA,TGCGCCAGCAGCCAAGCAGATACGCAGTATTTT,CASSQADTQYF
TRBJ2-7,NA,TRBV7-3,NA,TGTGCCAGCAATTACCCCAGGGAGACCTACGAGCAGTACTTC,CASNYPRETYEQYF
TRBJ1-1,NA,TRBV9,NA,TGTGCCAGCAGCGCCGTTGGGGGCCGGCACACTGAAGCTTTCTTT,CASSAVGGRHTEAFF
TRBJ2-3,NA,TRBV2,NA,TGTGCCAGCAGTCTATTTGAAGGTACAGATACGCAGTATTTT,CASSLFEGTDTQYF
TRBJ2-1,TRBD2,TRBV4-1,NA,TGCGCCAGCAGCCAAGAAACTAGCGGGGGCTGGGGTGAGCAGTTCTTC,CASSQETSGGWGEQFF
TRBJ1-5,TRBD1,TRBV19,NA,TGTGCCAGTAGTATCAGGACAGGGGATTCTCAGCCCCAGCATTTT,CASSIRTGDSQPQHF
TRBJ2-1,NA,TRBV11-2,NA,TGTGCCAGCAGCTTAGATTTCGGCCACAATGAGCAGTTCTTC,CASSLDFGHNEQFF
TRBJ2-7,NA,TRBV30,NA,TGTGCCTGGAGTCCCGGGTACTCCTACGAGCAGTACTTC,CAWSPGYSYEQYF
TRBJ2-7,TRBD2,TRBV25-1,NA,TGTGCCAGCAGTGAATTTTTTGGGACTAGCGGGCTTACCTACGAGCAGTACTTC,CASSEFFGTSGLTYEQYF
TRBJ2-1,TRBD2,TRBV4-1,NA,TGCGCCAGCTCCGGGGGGTACAATGAGCAGTTCTTC,CASSGGYNEQFF
TRBJ2-3,NA,TRBV6-5,NA,TGTGCCAGCAGTTACAAAAACCTCAGAGATACGCAGTATTTT,CASSYKNLRDTQYF
TRBJ2-1,NA,TRBV4-1,NA,TGCGCCAGCAGCCGGGGGCCAGGCAACAATGAGCAGTTCTTC,CASSRGPGNNEQFF
TRBJ2-7,TRBD2,TRBV27,NA,TGTGCCAGCAGTCGACGCGGGACTAGCGGGTGGGAGCAGTACTTC,CASSRRGTSGWEQYF
TRBJ2-5,NA,TRBV2,few,TGTGCCAGTAAGGAGGCAGCGGTGGAGACCCAGTACTTC,CASKEAAVETQYF
TRBJ2-7,TRBD1,TRBV7-2,NA,TGTGCCAGCAGATACAGGGGAACCTACGAGCAGTACTTC,CASRYRGTYEQYF
TRBJ2-7,TRBD2,TRBV6-5,NA,TGTGCCAGCAGTTCCGATCTAGCGGGAATGGACTACGAGCAGTACTTC,CASSSDLAGMDYEQYF
TRBJ1-1,NA,TRBV7-2,NA,TGTGCCAGCAGCACCCGGCCCGGGGGTTCTGAAGCTTTCTTT,CASSTRPGGSEAFF
TRBJ2-2,TRBD1,TRBV10-3,NA,TGTGCCACTAGAGACAGGGACGCGTTTATAGGGGAGCTGTTTTTT,CATRDRDAFIGELFF
TRBJ2-4,TRBD1,TRBV28,once,TGTGCCAGCAGCCCAAACAGGGGTCGACATAAAAACATTCAGTACTTC,CASSPNRGRHKNIQYF
TRBJ2-1,NA,TRBV19,NA,TGTGCCACCCGACTAGGAGGCAATGAGCAGTTCTTC,CATRLGGNEQFF
TRBJ1-2,TRBD1,TRBV28,NA,TGTGCCAGCAGTCGAGGCCAGGGGGCCTACTATGGCTACACCTTC,CASSRGQGAYYGYTF
TRBJ2-1,NA,TRBV4-3,NA,TGCGCCAGCAGCCAAGCGTCGGTGCGGCGGGTCTACAATGAGCAGTTCTTC,CASSQASVRRVYNEQFF
TRBJ1-6,TRBD1,TRBV6-5,NA,TGTGCCAGCAGTCCCGACAGGGAGGGCGGTTCACCCCTCCACTTT,CASSPDREGGSPLHF